This is a list of T cell receptor beta chains from one sample in a study of Ad26.COV2.S vaccination and SARS-CoV-2 variants. TCRdb's copy holds only in-frame clones and misses some; the assay was immunoSEQ multiplex PCR. The sample lists approximately 400,000 clones, around 82% occurring once. Specimen: peripheral blood, collected in a trial of Ad26.COV2.S vaccine versus placebo. These receptors were obtained from a person between 18 and 59 years old who received the Ad26.COV2.S COVID-19 vaccine or a placebo. Each CDR3 is given with its conserved first and last residue.

TRBV3-1/TRBV3-2 CASSPAWDRGYTF
TRBV19 CASSSERTSGSFYNEQFF
TRBV11-2 CASSLGVGNSPLHF
TRBV6-5 CASTEGEGFDEQYF
TRBV4-1 CASSQVGLAVPLDTQYF
TRBV24-1 CATSADWGEGDTQYF
TRBV3-1/TRBV3-2 CASSHLTNTGELFF
TRBV5-1 CASSLEGSGNQPQHF
TRBV18 CASSPGTSPHEKLFF
TRBV19 CASSPLTPQADEQYF
TRBV7-9 CASSFGDEQYF
TRBV19 CASSIDSGVKTQYF
TRBV5-6 CASSAGLQPQHF
TRBV7-9 CASSQTGTNTDTQYF
TRBV28 CASSPWTEDTEAFF
TRBV30 CAWSRMLIGSQYF
TRBV7-9 CASSLELGYNEQFF
TRBV6-5 CASSYSTVSNEQFF